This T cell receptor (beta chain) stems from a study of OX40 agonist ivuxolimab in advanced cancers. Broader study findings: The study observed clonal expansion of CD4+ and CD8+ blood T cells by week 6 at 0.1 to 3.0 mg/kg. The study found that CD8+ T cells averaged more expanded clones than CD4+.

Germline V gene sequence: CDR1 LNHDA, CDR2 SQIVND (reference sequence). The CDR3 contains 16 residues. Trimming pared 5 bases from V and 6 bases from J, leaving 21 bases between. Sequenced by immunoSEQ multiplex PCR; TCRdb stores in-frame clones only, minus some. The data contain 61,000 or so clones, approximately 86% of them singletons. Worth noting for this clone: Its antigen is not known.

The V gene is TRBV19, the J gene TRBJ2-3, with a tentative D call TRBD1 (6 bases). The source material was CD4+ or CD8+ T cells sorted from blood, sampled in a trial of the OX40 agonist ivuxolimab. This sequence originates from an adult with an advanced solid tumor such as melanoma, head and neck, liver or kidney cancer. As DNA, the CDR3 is TGTGCCAGTAGTCCCCGACAGGACAATCCGGGGGATACGCAGTATTTT. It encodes CASSPRQDNPGDTQYF.